These T cell receptor beta chains were read from a single sample in a study of blood T cell repertoires in COVID-19. Repertoires were generated with immunoSEQ multiplex PCR, while TCRdb's copy carries only in-frame clones and drops some. The sample lists about 400,000 clones, over 85% occurring once. Sequences were obtained from PBMCs or T cells enriched from blood (not recorded which). Every receptor here comes from a woman aged 25-40 years who had recovered from COVID-19. Each CDR3 is given with its conserved first and last residue. Each record gives: V gene, clone size, J gene, D gene, CDR3 protein, CDR3 DNA. A D gene is named only where the DNA matches it firmly. Size tells how often a clone was seen (once, few, many) or the class of an expanded clone, and some rows leave it out.

TRBV5-1	-	TRBJ1-2	TRBD1	CASSPGQRFNYGYTF	TGCGCCAGCAGCCCGGGACAGCGGTTTAACTATGGCTACACCTTC
TRBV6-1	once	TRBJ2-5	-	CASSEFAQWETQYF	TGTGCCAGCAGTGAATTCGCCCAGTGGGAGACCCAGTACTTC
TRBV7-2	-	TRBJ2-6	-	CASSFLFGGSGANVLTF	TGTGCCAGCAGCTTTTTGTTCGGGGGCTCTGGGGCCAACGTCCTGACTTTC
TRBV4-2	-	TRBJ1-2	TRBD1	CASSQARGQKNYGYTF	TGTGCCAGCAGCCAAGCCCGGGGACAGAAAAACTATGGCTACACCTTC
TRBV7-6	-	TRBJ1-3	-	CASSLGPSAGNTIYF	TGTGCCAGCAGCTTAGGGCCCTCAGCTGGAAACACCATATATTTT
TRBV4-3	-	TRBJ1-1	-	CASSQELGGRTEAFF	TGCGCCAGCAGCCAAGAGTTGGGGGGTCGGACTGAAGCTTTCTTT
TRBV21-1	-	TRBJ2-5	-	CASSTCEETQYF	TGTGCCAGCAGCACCTGCGAAGAGACCCAGTACTTC
TRBV11-3	-	TRBJ2-3	-	CASSLGGEGTQYF	TGTGCCAGCAGCTTAGGGGGGGAAGGTACGCAGTATTTT
TRBV30	-	TRBJ1-5	-	CAWSVRFPDYNSNQPQHF	TGTGCCTGGAGTGTAAGGTTCCCAGACTATAATAGCAATCAGCCCCAGCATTTT
TRBV19	-	TRBJ1-1	-	CASSIGGHTEAFF	TGTGCCAGTAGTATAGGGGGGCACACTGAAGCTTTCTTT
TRBV3-1/TRBV3-2	-	TRBJ2-3	TRBD2	CASSTTETSVRDTQYF	TGTGCCAGCAGCACCACCGAGACTAGCGTGCGAGATACGCAGTATTTT
TRBV6-4	-	TRBJ2-2	TRBD2	CASSDSSGRDTGELFF	TGTGCCAGCAGTGACTCGAGCGGGAGAGACACCGGGGAGCTGTTTTTT
TRBV7-2	-	TRBJ1-5	-	CASSSDRHLGNQPQHF	TGTGCCAGCAGCTCCGACAGACATTTGGGCAATCAGCCCCAGCATTTT
TRBV7-9	-	TRBJ1-2	TRBD1	CASSDDRGSGHTF	TGTGCCAGCAGCGATGACAGGGGAAGCGGCCACACCTTC
TRBV4-1	-	TRBJ1-4	-	CASTPWAGATNEKLFF	TGCGCCAGCACCCCATGGGCGGGAGCAACTAATGAAAAACTGTTTTTT
TRBV29-1	-	TRBJ1-3	-	CSVTDKGGNTIYF	TGCAGCGTCACGGACAAAGGAGGAAACACCATATATTTT
TRBV25-1	-	TRBJ1-2	-	CASSESGGLLTYGYTF	TGTGCCAGCAGTGAATCTGGGGGACTGCTAACCTATGGCTACACCTTC
TRBV21-1	-	TRBJ2-1	-	CASSNRDYFVDEQFF	TGTGCCAGCAGTAACCGGGACTACTTTGTCGATGAGCAGTTCTTC
TRBV5-1	-	TRBJ1-2	TRBD1	CASSSRQGDGGYTF	TGCGCCAGCAGCTCACGACAGGGGGATGGTGGCTACACCTTC
TRBV7-9	once	TRBJ1-5	-	CASSARNQPQHF	TGTGCCAGCAGCGCTCGGAATCAGCCCCAGCATTTT
TRBV6-5	-	TRBJ2-7	-	CASSYRVEVLYF	TGTGCCAGCAGTTATCGGGTCGAGGTCCTGTACTTC
TRBV6-2/TRBV6-3	-	TRBJ1-3	-	CASSTDSSGNTIYF	TGTGCCAGCAGTACGGACAGCTCTGGAAACACCATATATTTT
TRBV30	-	TRBJ1-2	-	CAWSAVGGGDGYTF	TGTGCCTGGAGTGCCGTTGGTGGAGGGGATGGCTACACCTTC
TRBV12-5	once	TRBJ1-2	-	CASARDGNYGYTF	TGTGCTAGTGCCCGTGACGGGAACTATGGCTACACCTTC
TRBV19	-	TRBJ1-5	-	CASSKREPSNQPQHF	TGTGCCAGTAGTAAGAGGGAGCCTAGCAATCAGCCCCAGCATTTT
TRBV9	once	TRBJ2-7	-	CASSVGHQYPYEQYF	TGTGCCAGCAGCGTAGGGCATCAGTATCCCTACGAGCAGTACTTC
TRBV6-5	-	TRBJ1-5	-	CASANAGFQPQHF	TGTGCCAGCGCAAATGCAGGTTTTCAGCCCCAGCATTTT
TRBV5-1	-	TRBJ1-1	-	CASSFSQGEAFF	TGCGCCAGCAGCTTCAGTCAGGGCGAAGCTTTCTTT
TRBV28	-	TRBJ2-1	TRBD1	CASSAPGQGAYEQFF	TGTGCCAGCAGTGCTCCTGGACAGGGGGCCTATGAGCAGTTCTTC
TRBV10-3	-	TRBJ2-1	-	CAISDGVEQFF	TGTGCCATCAGTGACGGGGTTGAGCAGTTCTTC
TRBV28	-	TRBJ2-7	TRBD2	CATEHSGSSYEQYF	TGTGCCACGGAGCATAGCGGGAGCTCCTACGAGCAGTACTTC
TRBV4-1	few	TRBJ1-4	-	CASSQGGGATNEKLFF	TGCGCCAGCAGCCAAGGGGGCGGAGCAACTAATGAAAAACTGTTTTTT
TRBV6-2/TRBV6-3	once	TRBJ2-7	-	CASSSLRDPPYEQYF	TGTGCCAGCAGTTCTCTGAGGGATCCTCCCTACGAGCAGTACTTC
TRBV7-3	-	TRBJ2-1	-	CASSPAGLRSDEQFF	TGTGCCAGCAGCCCCGCGGGACTTCGGAGCGATGAGCAGTTCTTC
TRBV7-3	-	TRBJ2-1	TRBD2	CASSKGTSYEQFF	TGTGCCAGCAGCAAAGGGACTAGTTATGAGCAGTTCTTC
TRBV30	few	TRBJ1-1	TRBD1	CAWNNRGNTEAFF	TGTGCCTGGAATAACAGGGGTAACACTGAAGCTTTCTTT
TRBV11-2	-	TRBJ2-7	TRBD1	CASSRQGQGAGEQYF	TGTGCCAGCAGCCGACAGGGACAGGGGGCGGGCGAGCAGTACTTC
TRBV5-5	few	TRBJ1-2	-	CASSLDRSYGYTF	TGTGCCAGCAGCTTGGACAGATCCTATGGCTACACCTTC
TRBV28	-	TRBJ1-6	-	CASSQGLSPLHF	TGTGCCAGCAGTCAGGGACTATCACCCCTCCACTTT
TRBV5-4	-	TRBJ2-7	-	CASSRLDNYEQYF	TGTGCCAGCAGCCGCCTGGACAACTACGAGCAGTACTTC
TRBV6-5	-	TRBJ1-2	-	CASSNTGLFEGGYTF	TGTGCCAGCAGTAACACAGGGTTGTTCGAAGGTGGCTACACCTTC
TRBV10-1	-	TRBJ2-7	TRBD1	CASSESRGLKQYF	TGCGCCAGCAGTGAGTCGAGGGGGCTAAAGCAGTACTTC
TRBV11-2	-	TRBJ1-2	TRBD1	CASSPRQGANYGYTF	TGTGCCAGCAGCCCCCGACAGGGGGCTAACTATGGCTACACCTTC
TRBV18	-	TRBJ2-7	TRBD1	CASSQDRESYEQYF	TGTGCCAGCTCACAAGACAGGGAATCCTACGAGCAGTACTTC
TRBV28	-	TRBJ2-7	TRBD1	CASSFGTGDEQYF	TGTGCCAGCAGTTTCGGGACAGGTGACGAGCAGTACTTC
TRBV10-3	-	TRBJ1-6	-	CAISESFRVGSPLHF	TGTGCCATCAGTGAGTCGTTCAGGGTTGGTTCACCCCTCCACTTT
TRBV4-3	-	TRBJ2-5	TRBD1	CASSQGVRDRGEETQYF	TGCGCCAGCAGCCAAGGAGTTAGGGACAGGGGAGAAGAGACCCAGTACTTC
TRBV2	-	TRBJ1-1	TRBD1	CASSLQGTTEAFF	TGTGCCAGCAGCCTACAGGGGACCACTGAAGCTTTCTTT
TRBV10-3	once	TRBJ1-1	-	CAIRPRAPMNTEAFF	TGTGCCATCAGGCCACGAGCACCCATGAACACTGAAGCTTTCTTT
TRBV13	-	TRBJ2-3	TRBD2	CASSAGTSGSRDTQYF	TGTGCCAGCAGCGCCGGGACTAGCGGGAGTAGGGATACGCAGTATTTT
TRBV28	-	TRBJ2-1	TRBD2	CASSSLGTRNEQFF	TGTGCCAGCAGTAGCCTGGGGACTAGGAATGAGCAGTTCTTC
TRBV6-5	-	TRBJ2-1	TRBD2	CASRRPGLAYNEQFF	TGTGCCAGCAGACGACCGGGACTAGCATACAATGAGCAGTTCTTC
TRBV4-3	-	TRBJ1-1	-	CASSRLQDTEAFF	TGCGCCAGCAGCCGGCTACAGGACACTGAAGCTTTCTTT
TRBV12-3/TRBV12-4	-	TRBJ1-4	-	CASSLFDSEKLFF	TGTGCCAGCAGTTTATTTGACAGTGAAAAACTGTTTTTT